A single sample is the source of the 17 T cell receptor beta chains below, sequenced in a study of T cells in Graves' hyperthyroidism and ophthalmopathy. TCR beta CDR3 sequences were amplified from RNA transcripts. The HTBI set primed first-round TCR CDR3 RT-PCR. From the multiplex PCR reads, TCRdb called clonotypes with MiXCR, one entry per CDR3 protein. This repertoire shows hundreds of thousands of distinct CDR3 sequences, around 21% found once; its top ten account for about 35%. Input material: blood. Every receptor here comes from a man aged 30 to 39 with Graves' ophthalmopathy.

The rearrangement joins TRBV2 to TRBJ2-2; no clear D gene. The germline V gene encodes CDR1 SNHLY and CDR2 FYNNEI. V was clipped by 2 bases and J by 5 bases, with 0 bases between them. This CDR3 region has 11 residues. CDR3 sequence (DNA): TGTGCCAGCAGTGAAACCGGGGAGCTGTTTTTT. It codes for CASSETGELFF.

This clonotype was seen at least ten times. The chain combines TRBV12-5 with TRBJ2-1; tentative D call: TRBD1 (6 bases). CDR3 size: 17 residues. Looked up from germline, CDR1 is LGHNT and CDR2 is FRNRAP. The ends were cut back, 1 base at V and 4 bases at J, with 17 bases in the middle. CDR3 residues: CASGLESGAYTYNEQFF. Here the CDR3 DNA reads TGTGCTAGTGGTTTGGAGTCAGGGGCATACACATACAATGAGCAGTTCTTC.

This clonotype was picked up a small number of times. The chain recombines TRBV10-3 with TRBJ2-7; D possibly matches TRBD1 or TRBD2 (5 bases each). V lost 0 bases and J 3 bases, leaving 9 bases between the germline ends. The CDR3 has 14 residues. Germline V gene sequence: CDR1 ENHRY, CDR2 SYGVKD. The CDR3 bases are TGTGCCATCAGTGAGTCTCCAGGGAGCTACGAGCAGTACTTC. Amino acids: CAISESPGSYEQYF.

This clonotype was counted only a few times. This chain connects TRBV19 to TRBJ2-2; 11 nucleotides match TRBD2. V shed 6 bases and J 6 bases; nucleotides not matched to a gene: 12. The CDR3 length is 17 residues. The germline V gene has CDR1 LNHDA and CDR2 SQIVND (reference sequence). CDR3 residues: CASSTLPTSGSAGELFF. CDR3 bases: TGTGCCAGTAGCACCTTACCAACTAGCGGGAGTGCCGGGGAGCTGTTTTTT.

V and J are TRBV20-1 and TRBJ2-1, with D possibly TRBD2 on 6 matching bases. The CDR3 has 10 amino acids. CDR1 DFQATT and CDR2 SNEGSKA come from the germline V gene (reference sequence). The DNA for the CDR3 is TGCAGCGGGAGTAACGGCGAGCAGTTCTTC. It yields the protein CSGSNGEQFF.

This clonotype appeared many times. J is TRBJ2-3 and V is TRBV3-1; D is uncertain. Germline V gene data show CDR1 as LGHDT and CDR2 as YNNKEL (reference sequence). Deletions cut 1 base from V and 2 bases from J, with 7 bases between. This CDR3 has 14 amino acids. In nucleotides, the CDR3 is TGTGCCAGCAGCCAAGGGGTAATCACAGATACGCAGTATTTT. It encodes CASSQGVITDTQYF.

This clonotype was picked up a small number of times. The chain combines TRBV20-1 with TRBJ1-1; TRBD1 matches 9 bases. The CDR3 runs to 15 residues. Trimming at V came to 2 bases and at J to 3 bases, leaving 7 bases not matched to a gene. Germline V CDR1 and CDR2: DFQATT, SNEGSKA (reference sequence). CDR3: CSARSPGTGYTEAFF. The CDR3 nucleotides read TGCAGTGCTAGATCTCCCGGGACAGGGTACACTGAAGCTTTCTTT.

The chain uses TRBV20-1 and TRBJ1-6; D may be TRBD1 (6 bases). The CDR3 is 16 amino acids. Trimming took off 2 bases at V and 6 bases at J, with 17 bases between the two ends. Germline loops: CDR1 DFQATT, CDR2 SNEGSKA (reference sequence). The CDR3, as DNA: TGCAGTGCTAGAACCACAACAGGGATCCGTAATTCACCCCTCCACTTT. As protein: CSARTTTGIRNSPLHF.

This clonotype came up once. The rearrangement joins TRBV6-1 to TRBJ2-5; TRBD2 aligns across 7 bases. The CDR3 is made up of 13 amino acids. The ends lost 5 bases at V and 5 bases at J; junction bases unmatched: 5. From germline, CDR1 is MNHNS and CDR2 SASEGT. The CDR3 region has the DNA TGTGCCAGCAGTCCAAACGGGAGGGAGACCCAGTACTTC. It encodes CASSPNGRETQYF.

This clonotype has a count of ten or more. This chain joins TRBV20-1 and TRBJ2-7, with TRBD2 identical over 7 bases. The CDR3 loop spans 14 amino acids. V dropped 3 bases and J dropped 0; count of bases not matched to a gene: 5. Germline V lookup: CDR1 DFQATT, CDR2 SNEGSKA (reference sequence). CDR3 region: CSASGLAVSYEQYF. The CDR3 DNA follows: TGCAGTGCTAGTGGCCTAGCGGTCTCCTACGAGCAGTACTTC.

The CDR3: CASSLTSGGRVDYSPLHF. In nucleotides, the CDR3 is TGTGCCAGCTCACTCACGTCGGGGGGCCGGGTCGACTATTCACCCCTCCACTTT. V and J are TRBV18 and TRBJ1-6, with D perhaps matching TRBD1 (6 bases). The germline CDR1 and CDR2 sequences are KGHSH and LQKENI. The CDR3 contains 18 residues. V was shortened by 4 bases and J by 8 bases, with 24 bases between the two germline ends.

V usage is TRBV4-3 and J usage is TRBJ2-2, with 10 bases fitting TRBD2. Germline V gene lookup returns CDR1 LGHNA and CDR2 YSLEER. The CDR3 totals 19 residues. The V gene end was trimmed by 0 bases and the J gene end by 6 bases; junction bases not matched to a gene: 13. The CDR3 nucleotides are TGCGCCAGCAGCCAAGATTTTTTGGGAGCGGGAGGGCGCGCCGGGGAGCTGTTTTTT. Protein sequence: CASSQDFLGAGGRAGELFF.

This clonotype was counted between two and nine times. This rearrangement joins TRBV28 to TRBJ2-7; either TRBD1 or TRBD2 may supply D (5 bases each). The germline V gene has CDR1 MDHEN and CDR2 SYDVKM. This CDR3 comprises 13 residues. V was cut by 7 bases and J by 3 bases, with 13 bases left in between. CDR3 loop: CASMETGGYEQYF. The CDR3 bases are TGTGCCAGCATGGAAACAGGAGGCTACGAGCAGTACTTC.

The rearrangement links TRBV14 to TRBJ2-2; 9 bases map to TRBD2. V lost 3 bases, J lost 6 bases, and 17 bases stayed unmatched. Germline values: CDR1 SGHDN, CDR2 FVKESK. This CDR3 has 19 amino acids. The CDR3: CASSHSREGLAGRPGELFF. The CDR3 region has the DNA TGTGCCAGCAGCCACAGTCGGGAGGGGCTAGCGGGAAGGCCCGGGGAGCTGTTTTTT.

This chain joins TRBV10-2 and TRBJ2-5, with D maybe TRBD2 (5 bases). CDR1 and CDR2 (germline): WSHSY, SAAADI. V lost 11 bases to trimming and J lost 5 bases, with 21 bases between them. The length of the CDR3 is 14 residues. The DNA for the CDR3 is TGCGCCTACCACGGGCTAGCTCCCTGGGAGACCCAGTACTTC. It codes for CAYHGLAPWETQYF.

In its sample, this clonotype was seen a few times. The CDR3 nucleotides are TGTGCCAGCAGGTTCGAGCAGTACTTC. Amino acids: CASRFEQYF. The V gene is TRBV6-1, the J gene TRBJ2-7, with no clear D. Germline CDR1 reads MNHNS; CDR2 reads SASEGT. The CDR3 is made up of 9 amino acids. Trimming took 6 bases from V and 6 from J, leaving 3 bases between them.

Of note for this clonotype: At one end, the junction sequence differs from germline, possibly due to a read error. This rearrangement joins TRBV12-3 or TRBV12-4 to TRBJ2-2; D is possibly TRBD2 (5 bases). This CDR3 is built from 15 residues. DNA of the CDR3: TGTGCCAGCACCGTCACTAGATTCGGCACCGGGGAGCCGTTTTTT. Its translation is CASTVTRFGTGEPFF.